The 18 T cell receptor beta chains listed next were all sequenced from one sample in a study of shared clonotypes between healthy human individuals. Libraries were prepared by immunoSEQ multiplex PCR; TCRdb keeps only in-frame clonotypes and omits some of them. The data show 1.5 million to 2.5 million clones, approximately 94% seen once. CD45RO negativity and positive selection for CCR7 defined naive CD8 cells, a population that excluded terminally differentiated effector memory CD45RA+ cells. The sequencing sample was made of naive CD8+ T cells sorted from blood. The receptors were sampled from a man aged 18-30 years in good health.

This clone showed up just a few times. The CDR3 loop is CASSMGGMSKNIQYF. CDR3 DNA sequence: TGTGCCAGTAGTATGGGGGGGATGAGCAAAAACATTCAGTACTTC. This chain joins TRBV19 and TRBJ2-4; TRBD2 matches at 7 bases. This CDR3 comprises 15 residues. Germline CDR1 LNHDA, CDR2 SQIVND (reference sequence). V shed 3 bases, J shed 3 bases, and the junction held 5 bases outside the gene matches.

V gene TRBV4-1 combines with J gene TRBJ1-1; tentative D call: TRBD1 (6 bases). Germline V gene lookup returns CDR1 MGHRA and CDR2 YSYEKL. V lost 3 bases to trimming and J lost 0 bases, with 17 bases between them. The CDR3 has 17 amino acids. The CDR3 region has the DNA TGCGCCAGCAGCCAGTTCGTTACGGGACAAGTGAACACTGAAGCTTTCTTT. It specifies CASSQFVTGQVNTEAFF.

The rearrangement joins TRBV19 to TRBJ2-1; D gene unclear. The CDR3 runs 13 residues. Germline loops: CDR1 LNHDA, CDR2 SQIVND (reference sequence). Trimming removed 4 bases from V and 4 bases from J, with 8 bases in between. The chain's CDR3 is CASSTSIYNEQFF. As DNA, the CDR3 is TGTGCCAGTAGTACTTCTATATACAATGAGCAGTTCTTC. Full variable domain (outside the CDR3, taken from reference TRBV19 and TRBJ2-1): DGGITQSPKYLFRKEGQNVTLSCEQNLNHDAMYWYRQDPGQGLRLIYYSQIVNDFQKGDIAEGYSVSREKKESFPLTVTSAQKNPTAFYLCASSTSIYNEQFFGPGTRLTVL.

The gene calls are TRBV10-1 and TRBJ2-7, with D possibly TRBD2 on 6 matching bases. This CDR3 has 14 residues. Germline loops: CDR1 WNHNN, CDR2 SYGVQD (reference sequence). Trimming stripped 4 bases from V and 2 bases from J, with 12 bases between. The CDR3 nucleotides are TGCGCCAGCAGTGGAGGGACTCTGGCCTACGAGCAGTACTTC. Translation: CASSGGTLAYEQYF.

The chain carries TRBV27 and TRBJ2-1; TRBD1 matches at 7 bases. Trimming took 6 bases from V and 6 from J; bases not matched to a gene: 11. This CDR3 has 15 amino acids. Per germline, CDR1 MNHEY and CDR2 SMNVEV (reference sequence). CDR3 sequence (DNA): TGTGCCAGCAGCCGCGACAGGGAGATTGTCAATGAGCAGTTCTTC. It specifies CASSRDREIVNEQFF.

J is TRBJ2-2 and V is TRBV5-6; TRBD1 or TRBD2 may be the D gene (5 bases each). The CDR3 is made up of 17 amino acids. Trimming removed 4 bases at V and 7 bases at J, with 23 bases between. The V gene's germline CDR1 is SGHDT and CDR2 YYEEEE. This CDR3 reads CASSLRGETARGGELFF. Here the CDR3 DNA reads TGTGCCAGCAGCCTGAGAGGGGAGACGGCGAGAGGCGGGGAGCTGTTTTTT.

The V and J genes are TRBV27 and TRBJ2-3; 9 nucleotides match TRBD2. Per germline, CDR1 MNHEY and CDR2 SMNVEV (reference sequence). The CDR3 spans 15 residues. The trim removed 5 bases at V and 4 bases at J, leaving 7 bases unmatched. The CDR3 nucleotides are TGTGCCAGCAGTCCTCTTGGCGGGGGGGCAGATACGCAGTATTTT. It specifies CASSPLGGGADTQYF.

The rearrangement joins TRBV27 to TRBJ1-4; D is ambiguous. Germline-derived CDR1 and CDR2 are MNHEY and SMNVEV (reference sequence). The CDR3 covers 15 residues. Trimming cost V 2 bases and J 3 bases, with 10 bases left between them. CDR3 nucleotide sequence: TGTGCCAGCAGTTTAAGGGCGACCCCTAATGAAAAACTGTTTTTT. The encoded protein is CASSLRATPNEKLFF.

The chain carries TRBV2 and TRBJ2-7; D unresolved. The germline V gene encodes CDR1 SNHLY and CDR2 FYNNEI. Trimming removed 3 bases from V and 3 bases from J, with 12 bases in between. The CDR3 has 14 amino acids. The CDR3 DNA follows: TGTGCCAGCAGTGAGGTCGCTAACGACTACGAGCAGTACTTC. This translates into CASSEVANDYEQYF.

This chain connects TRBV27 to TRBJ2-1; D may match TRBD1 or TRBD2 (5 bases each). V was clipped by 6 bases and J by 4 bases, with 22 bases between them. This CDR3 contains 17 residues. Germline V gene data show CDR1 as MNHEY and CDR2 as SMNVEV (reference sequence). The chain's CDR3 is CASSPLGGLGPYNEQFF. As DNA, the CDR3 is TGTGCCAGCAGCCCTCTTGGGGGTCTGGGCCCATACAATGAGCAGTTCTTC.

This clone was recorded only once. J is TRBJ1-3 and V is TRBV7-9, with D uncertain. The CDR3 loop spans 13 amino acids. Trimming pared 5 bases from V and 4 bases from J, leaving 9 bases between. Germline CDR1 is SEHNR and CDR2 is FQNEAQ (reference sequence). The CDR3 DNA sequence: TGTGCCAGCAGCCAAAGTGAGGGAAACACCATATATTTT. Translation gives CASSQSEGNTIYF.

V usage is TRBV7-9 and J usage is TRBJ2-7; D is possibly TRBD1 (6 bases). CDR1 is SEHNR and CDR2 is FQNEAQ in the germline V gene (reference sequence). The length of the CDR3 is 14 residues. V lost 1 base to trimming and J lost 2 bases, with 9 bases between them. The CDR3 DNA follows: TGTGCCAGCAGCTTAGAGGGGGTCCCCTACGAGCAGTACTTC. Its protein product is CASSLEGVPYEQYF.

The chain has TRBV7-4 and TRBJ2-3; 7 nucleotides align to TRBD2. Losses at the gene ends were 8 bases for V and 1 base for J; bases not matched to a gene: 12. The CDR3 length is 16 residues. Germline CDR1 is SGHVT and CDR2 is SQSDAQ. The CDR3 region has the DNA TGTGCCAGCCTTACTAGCGAACGACGGGGCACAGATACGCAGTATTTT. This codes for CASLTSERRGTDTQYF.

On this clone itself: This sample includes further DNA sequences coding for the same CDR3. This chain links TRBV4-1 with TRBJ1-1; D is unclear. The V gene lost 1 base and the J gene lost 0 bases, with 6 bases spanning the gap. The CDR3 spans 14 residues. Germline values: CDR1 MGHRA, CDR2 YSYEKL. DNA of the CDR3: TGCGCCAGCAGCCAAGGCGGGATGAACACTGAAGCTTTCTTT. The encoded protein is CASSQGGMNTEAFF.

This clone was counted a few times. This sequence joins TRBV2 and TRBJ1-2, with 10 bases aligning to TRBD1. J lost 2 bases, V lost 8 bases, and 2 bases had no gene match. CDR3 length equals 13 residues. Germline values: CDR1 SNHLY, CDR2 FYNNEI. CDR3 bases: TGTGCCAGCCGACAGGGGGCCAACTATGGCTACACCTTC. Translated: CASRQGANYGYTF.

Concerning this clone: Other DNA sequences in this specimen translate into the identical CDR3. This chain links TRBV27 with TRBJ1-6; 10 nucleotides line up with TRBD1. The CDR3 contains 14 residues. V trimming: 3 bases; J trimming: 7 bases; junction bases outside the gene matches: 0. Germline V gives CDR1 MNHEY, CDR2 SMNVEV (reference sequence). The CDR3 loop is CASSLDRGNSPLHF. The DNA of the CDR3 is TGTGCCAGCAGTTTGGACAGGGGGAATTCACCCCTCCACTTT.

The chain links TRBV5-1 to TRBJ1-6; D gene unclear. The CDR3 spans 15 residues. Germline lookup yields CDR1 SGHRS and CDR2 YFSETQ. Trimming shortened V by 0 bases and J by 4 bases, and 8 bases separated the two germline ends. CDR3 sequence (DNA): TGCGCCAGCAGCTTGGATGGAGATTATAATTCACCCCTCCACTTT. This translates into CASSLDGDYNSPLHF. Using reference TRBV5-1 and TRBJ1-6 for the parts outside the CDR3, the full variable domain is KAGVTQTPRYLIKTRGQQVTLSCSPISGHRSVSWYQQTPGQGLQFLFEYFSETQRNKGNFPGRFSGRQFSNSRSEMNVSTLELGDSALYLCASSLDGDYNSPLHFGNGTRLTVT.

The rearrangement joins TRBV9 to TRBJ2-3; tentative D call: TRBD2 (5 bases). The CDR3 sequence is 15 residues long. Trimming cost V 0 bases and J 6 bases, with 14 bases left between them. CDR1 is SGDLS, CDR2 YYNGEE, per germline. The CDR3 region is CASSVERGLRDTQYF. CDR3 DNA: TGTGCCAGCAGCGTAGAACGAGGGTTAAGGGATACGCAGTATTTT.